These T cell receptor beta chains were read from a single sample in a study of blood T cell repertoires in COVID-19. Here immunoSEQ multiplex PCR was the method, and the copy in TCRdb shows in-frame clones only, minus some. The sample holds about 230,000 clones, roughly nine tenths seen once. Sequences were obtained from PBMCs or T cells enriched from blood (not recorded which). The receptor source for this set is a woman aged 45 to 65 in a cohort exposed to, infected with or recovered from COVID-19 (not recorded which). CDR3s include the opening cysteine and the closing phenylalanine or tryptophan. A D gene is named only where the DNA matches it firmly. The size of a clone is reported for some rows only, either as once, few or many, or as a class for expanded clones.

J	V	size	D	CDR3	DNA
TRBJ2-1	TRBV5-5	NA	NA	CASSMDPGSSYNEQFF	TGTGCCAGCAGCATGGATCCCGGGAGCTCCTACAATGAGCAGTTCTTC
TRBJ1-2	TRBV11-2	few	NA	CASSQSRAGYTF	TGTGCCAGCAGCCAATCGAGGGCGGGCTACACCTTC
TRBJ2-1	TRBV6-2/TRBV6-3	NA	TRBD2	CASSYSISGTIYNEQFF	TGTGCCAGCAGTTACTCTATTAGCGGGACGATCTACAATGAGCAGTTCTTC
TRBJ2-2	TRBV11-3	NA	TRBD2	CASSLDLAGGPGWTGELFF	TGTGCCAGCAGCTTAGATCTCGCGGGGGGGCCTGGCTGGACCGGGGAGCTGTTTTTT
TRBJ2-6	TRBV29-1	NA	NA	CSVRRSSGANVLTF	TGCAGCGTGCGTAGAAGCTCTGGGGCCAACGTCCTGACTTTC
TRBJ2-7	TRBV10-3	NA	TRBD1	CAISESKTGANEQYF	TGTGCCATCAGTGAGTCGAAGACAGGGGCGAACGAGCAGTACTTC
TRBJ2-3	TRBV3-1/TRBV3-2	NA	NA	CASSQGWIGGTDTQYF	TGTGCCAGCAGCCAAGGGTGGATCGGCGGTACAGATACGCAGTATTTT
TRBJ2-2	TRBV6-5	NA	TRBD1	CASTQGAGELFF	TGTGCCAGCACCCAGGGGGCCGGGGAGCTGTTTTTT
TRBJ1-2	TRBV4-2	NA	NA	CASSQPGFEGYTF	TGTGCCAGCAGCCAACCGGGGTTTGAAGGCTACACCTTC
TRBJ2-3	TRBV6-5	NA	TRBD2	CASSSNGGAATDTQYF	TGTGCCAGCAGTTCTAACGGGGGGGCCGCCACAGATACGCAGTATTTT
TRBJ2-7	TRBV7-9	NA	NA	CASSPSPNTYEQYF	TGTGCCAGCAGCCCCTCCCCCAACACCTACGAGCAGTACTTC
TRBJ1-2	TRBV27	NA	NA	CASSNAAAGYGYTF	TGTGCCAGCAGTAACGCGGCCGCGGGCTATGGCTACACCTTC
TRBJ1-1	TRBV7-6	NA	NA	CASSSAGDTEAFF	TGTGCCAGCAGTTCCGCCGGTGACACTGAAGCTTTCTTT
TRBJ1-5	TRBV7-7	NA	TRBD1	CASSPPGQRDQPQHF	TGTGCTAGCAGCCCTCCGGGACAGCGGGATCAGCCCCAGCATTTT
TRBJ2-2	TRBV28	NA	NA	CASSFLSGLSGELFF	TGTGCCAGCAGTTTTTTGTCAGGGTTATCCGGGGAGCTGTTTTTT
TRBJ2-5	TRBV7-7	NA	TRBD1	CASSSTGQGQTQYF	TGTGCTAGCAGCTCCACGGGACAGGGACAGACCCAGTACTTC
TRBJ1-2	TRBV4-1	NA	NA	CASSQDGRGAYGYTF	TGCGCCAGCAGCCAAGACGGACGGGGGGCCTATGGCTACACCTTC
TRBJ1-1	TRBV27	NA	NA	CASSFYGGMDTEAFF	TGTGCCAGCAGTTTCTATGGGGGGATGGACACTGAAGCTTTCTTT
TRBJ2-2	TRBV5-4	NA	NA	CASSLYRSGNTGELFF	TGTGCCAGCAGCTTGTACAGGTCGGGTAACACCGGGGAGCTGTTTTTT
TRBJ2-3	TRBV9	NA	TRBD2	CASSVSGGQTRTQYF	TGTGCCAGCAGCGTCAGCGGGGGCCAAACCAGGACGCAGTATTTT
TRBJ2-2	TRBV28	NA	NA	CASSLGGAPGELFF	TGTGCCAGCAGTTTGGGGGGGGCTCCCGGGGAGCTGTTTTTT
TRBJ1-2	TRBV23-1	NA	TRBD1	CASSHKQRGQGYTF	TGCGCCAGCAGTCACAAACAAAGGGGGCAGGGCTACACCTTC
TRBJ2-2	TRBV6-1	NA	TRBD2	CASSERAGGNTGELFF	TGTGCCAGCAGTGAACGGGCGGGGGGGAACACCGGGGAGCTGTTTTTT
TRBJ1-1	TRBV7-2	NA	TRBD1	CASSFSQGATEAFF	TGTGCCAGCAGCTTTAGTCAGGGGGCCACTGAAGCTTTCTTT
TRBJ1-3	TRBV7-3	few	TRBD1	CASSPGQGISTIYF	TGTGCCAGCAGCCCTGGACAGGGGATAAGCACCATATATTTT
TRBJ2-3	TRBV5-6	NA	TRBD2	CASSTATSGTDTQYF	TGTGCCAGCAGCACCGCCACTAGCGGCACAGATACGCAGTATTTT
TRBJ1-1	TRBV5-1	NA	TRBD1	CASGIQGAGVTEAFF	TGCGCCAGCGGGATACAGGGGGCTGGGGTCACTGAAGCTTTCTTT
TRBJ1-5	TRBV7-6	few	NA	CASSLFPAEDQPQHF	TGTGCCAGCAGCTTATTCCCAGCGGAGGATCAGCCCCAGCATTTT
TRBJ2-6	TRBV5-4	NA	NA	CASSEYRDSGANVLTF	TGTGCCAGCAGCGAATACAGGGACTCTGGGGCCAACGTCCTGACTTTC
TRBJ2-7	TRBV30	NA	TRBD1	CAWSWTGIYEQYF	TGTGCCTGGAGTTGGACAGGGATCTACGAGCAGTACTTC
TRBJ1-2	TRBV28	NA	TRBD1	CASRLITGTGRSYGYTF	TGTGCCAGCAGACTAATAACTGGGACAGGGAGGTCCTATGGCTACACCTTC
TRBJ1-2	TRBV6-5	NA	TRBD1	CASSYSGQGSYGYTF	TGTGCCAGCAGTTATTCCGGACAGGGAAGCTATGGCTACACCTTC
TRBJ2-5	TRBV5-1	NA	NA	CASSLSGKETQYF	TGCGCCAGCAGCTTGTCCGGTAAAGAGACCCAGTACTTC
TRBJ2-3	TRBV3-1/TRBV3-2	NA	NA	CASSQVRAGTDTQYF	TGTGCCAGCAGCCAAGTGCGGGCGGGGACAGATACGCAGTATTTT
TRBJ2-7	TRBV4-1	NA	NA	CASSQRRGASYEQYF	TGCGCCAGCAGCCAGCGACGGGGGGCATCCTACGAGCAGTACTTC